This T cell receptor (beta chain) was documented in a study of cytomegalovirus exposure and HLA in healthy donors. The CDR3 covers 14 residues. Germline V gene lookup returns CDR1 SGHDT and CDR2 YYEEEE. V was shortened by 2 bases and J by 4 bases, with 12 bases between the two germline ends. This clone was counted between two and nine times. The study ran its PCR with 60 Vbeta and 13 Jbeta primers. Profiled with immunoSEQ multiplex PCR; TCRdb holds only in-frame clones, not every one. The table includes around 130,000 clones, around 8.5% detected once. The clonotype originates from a man between 35 and 55 years old in good health and CMV-seronegative. The sequencing sample was made of PBMCs. This sequence joins TRBV5-6 and TRBJ1-2, with D hard to call. CDR3 residues: CASSFGGQVYGYTF. The CDR3 region has the DNA TGTGCCAGCAGCTTTGGCGGTCAAGTCTATGGCTACACCTTC.